The rows below give T cell receptor beta chains drawn from one sample of a study of CD8 T cells in ankylosing spondylitis. TCRdb processed the 5' RACE reads anew with MiXCR; each CDR3 protein has one entry. The sample lists about 360,000 distinct CDR3 sequences; 14% to 15% were seen once. Sequencing was done on a sample of blood, either unsorted or a sorted T cell fraction (not recorded which). The receptor source for this set is a male donor with ankylosing spondylitis or in good health (not recorded which). Each CDR3 is given with its conserved first and last residue. The D gene is left open where the match is weak. Not all rows give a size; the values are once, few, many and, for expanded clones, a class.

TRBJ2-1,TRBV5-1,NA,many,CASSSLPYNEQFF,TGCGCCAGCAGCTCCCTGCCTTACAATGAGCAGTTCTTC
TRBJ1-2,TRBV20-1,NA,few,CSATLDGAGDGYTF,TGCAGTGCTACCCTGGATGGGGCAGGGGATGGCTACACCTTC
TRBJ2-1,TRBV10-3,TRBD2,NA,CAISPGTRGSSSYNEQFF,TGTGCCATCAGCCCCGGGACTAGGGGGAGTAGCTCCTACAATGAGCAGTTCTTC
TRBJ2-3,TRBV2,TRBD1,NA,CASRRQGVRDTQYF,TGTGCCAGCAGACGACAGGGGGTGAGAGATACGCAGTATTTT
TRBJ1-1,TRBV6-1,NA,few,CASGDRQMNTEAFF,TGTGCCAGTGGTGACAGGCAGATGAACACTGAAGCTTTCTTT
TRBJ1-1,TRBV2,NA,many,CASSDSGSRAFF,TGTGCCAGCAGTGACTCAGGGTCACGAGCTTTCTTT
TRBJ2-3,TRBV4-2,NA,few,CASSQDPLATDTQYF,TGTGCCAGCAGCCAAGATCCCCTAGCCACAGATACGCAGTATTTT
TRBJ2-1,TRBV9,NA,few,CASSTRRDYNEQFF,TGTGCCAGCAGCACGCGACGGGACTACAATGAGCAGTTCTTC
TRBJ1-1,TRBV21-1,NA,NA,CASVPLTGDTEAFF,TGTGCCAGCGTACCATTGACTGGGGACACTGAAGCTTTCTTT
TRBJ1-4,TRBV20-1,TRBD1,NA,CSAARDSSNEKLFF,TGCAGTGCAGCGAGGGACAGCTCCAATGAAAAACTGTTTTTT
TRBJ2-1,TRBV11-2,TRBD2,few,CASSPSRGSYNEQFF,TGTGCCAGCAGCCCGTCGCGGGGGAGCTACAATGAGCAGTTCTTC
TRBJ2-5,TRBV10-3,TRBD2,many,CAISPGTSGRLQETQYF,TGTGCCATCAGCCCAGGGACTAGCGGGAGGTTGCAAGAGACCCAGTACTTC
TRBJ2-3,TRBV10-2,TRBD2,few,CASSGTSGGTATDTQYF,TGCGCCAGCAGTGGGACTAGCGGGGGGACAGCCACAGATACGCAGTATTTT
TRBJ1-1,TRBV9,NA,NA,CASSVGGRKNTEAFF,TGTGCCAGCAGCGTAGGTGGCAGGAAAAACACTGAAGCTTTCTTT
TRBJ2-7,TRBV4-1,NA,few,CASSQESRVNYEQYF,TGCGCCAGCAGCCAAGAGTCACGAGTAAACTACGAGCAGTACTTC
TRBJ1-2,TRBV20-1,TRBD1,few,CSASRDRGDGYTF,TGCAGTGCTAGTAGGGACAGGGGGGATGGCTACACCTTC
TRBJ2-1,TRBV5-6,NA,NA,CASSPPGVGEQFF,TGTGCCAGCAGCCCCCCAGGGGTGGGTGAGCAGTTCTTC
TRBJ1-1,TRBV7-8,NA,many,CASSLGLYGGTEAFF,TGTGCCAGCAGCTTAGGGCTCTATGGAGGAACTGAAGCTTTCTTT
TRBJ1-1,TRBV20-1,NA,many,CSARLPRVMNTEAFF,TGCAGTGCTAGATTGCCAAGGGTAATGAACACTGAAGCTTTCTTT
TRBJ2-7,TRBV6-2/TRBV6-3,NA,NA,CASSYATYEQYF,TGTGCCAGCAGTTACGCCACCTACGAGCAGTACTTC
TRBJ2-5,TRBV4-2,NA,NA,CASSRTERTGETQYF,TGTGCCAGCAGCCGAACGGAGAGGACCGGGGAGACCCAGTACTTC
TRBJ2-1,TRBV5-1,TRBD2,NA,CASSWGGRSSYNEQFF,TGCGCCAGCAGCTGGGGGGGACGGAGCTCCTACAATGAGCAGTTCTTC
TRBJ1-2,TRBV12-3/TRBV12-4,NA,many,CASSPANYGYTF,TGTGCCAGCAGCCCAGCTAACTATGGCTACACCTTC
TRBJ2-6,TRBV20-1,TRBD2,few,CSARKERGAGANVLTF,TGCAGTGCTAGAAAAGAACGGGGGGCTGGGGCCAACGTCCTGACTTTC
TRBJ2-3,TRBV20-1,NA,NA,CSARDPLGDTQYF,TGCAGTGCTAGAGATCCCCTGGGGGATACGCAGTATTTT
TRBJ2-5,TRBV27,NA,NA,CASSLEWGVGETQYF,TGTGCCAGCAGCCTAGAGTGGGGGGTCGGGGAGACCCAGTACTTC
TRBJ1-5,TRBV6-1,NA,few,CASSEALPGGGQPQHF,TGTGCCAGCAGTGAAGCGCTTCCCGGGGGCGGTCAGCCCCAGCATTTT
TRBJ1-6,TRBV10-2,NA,many,CASSESAPRVSPLHF,TGCGCCAGCAGTGAGTCGGCGCCAAGGGTTTCACCCCTCCACTTT
TRBJ2-7,TRBV29-1,NA,NA,CSVESRRGYEQYF,TGCAGCGTTGAGTCTAGGCGAGGTTACGAGCAGTACTTC
TRBJ1-2,TRBV6-1,TRBD1,few,CASSPGQGLYGYTF,TGTGCCAGCAGTCCCGGACAGGGCCTTTATGGCTACACCTTC
TRBJ1-1,TRBV4-1,NA,few,CASGEWVNTEAFF,TGCGCCAGCGGTGAGTGGGTGAACACTGAAGCTTTCTTT